The TCR beta chain under discussion was sequenced for a study of control samples from healthy donors and cancer patients (dated by TCRdb to 2019 to 2021). CDR1 and CDR2 (MNHEY, SVGAGI) derive from the germline V gene. The CDR3 holds 14 amino acids from the cysteine to the phenylalanine. The DNA shown is the 42-base CDR3, in frame from base 1. V is shortened by 7 bases, J by 7 bases, and the region joining them spans 19 bases. Library preparation used the immunoSEQ multiplex PCR assay. TCRdb provides this immuneACCESS table in a form limited to in-frame rearrangements. Some clones are lacking; in checked studies, under half of them reflect an unresolved V gene, and why the rest are absent is not known. The sample data list roughly 180,000 clones, and just under 95% of these were observed just once. Of the sample, about 4% falls within the top ten clones. A note on this clone: Which antigen it targets is not known. Base quality data are lacking; no much larger clone is found one base away.

The TCR was taken from a woman aged 55-70 years in good health. Sequencing was performed on blood. The sequence links TRBV6-5 to TRBJ1-1; the D gene is possibly TRBD1, with 5 bases matching. DNA sequence: TGTGCCAGCACCACTCGCCCAGGGACTTTTGAAGCTTTCTTT. Translated, it gives CASTTRPGTFEAFF.